This TCR beta chain was recorded in a study of T cell responses to AZD1222 COVID-19 vaccine. Study-wide results and limits: Unmutated variant regions are reportedly the target of nearly half of TCRs that are spike-specific.

Measured with immunoSEQ multiplex PCR; TCRdb has only the in-frame clones, and not every one. The sample gives approximately 45,000 clones, 70% to 90% of which show up once; approximately 1.2% is in the top ten. The germline gives CDR1 SNHLY, CDR2 FYNNEI. The CDR3 is 17 residues long. With V trimmed by 6 bases and J by 5 bases, 13 bases remained unmatched. To note about this clone: Antigen specificity is unknown.

The receptor comes from an adult who received the AZD1222 COVID-19 vaccine. The gene calls are TRBV2 and TRBJ2-1; 10 bases are a match to TRBD2. The sequencing used peripheral blood, collected 28 days after the second AZD1222 dose. The chain's CDR3 is CASSRAVAGGTNNEQFF. DNA of the CDR3: TGTGCCAGCAGCCGGGCGGTAGCGGGAGGAACCAACAATGAGCAGTTCTTC. The full variable domain, its missing parts supplied by reference TRBV2 and TRBJ2-1, is EPEVTQTPSHQVTQMGQEVILRCVPISNHLYFYWYRQILGQKVEFLVSFYNNEISEKSEIFDDQFSVERPDGSNFTLKIRSTKLEDSAMYFCASSRAVAGGTNNEQFFGPGTRLTVL.